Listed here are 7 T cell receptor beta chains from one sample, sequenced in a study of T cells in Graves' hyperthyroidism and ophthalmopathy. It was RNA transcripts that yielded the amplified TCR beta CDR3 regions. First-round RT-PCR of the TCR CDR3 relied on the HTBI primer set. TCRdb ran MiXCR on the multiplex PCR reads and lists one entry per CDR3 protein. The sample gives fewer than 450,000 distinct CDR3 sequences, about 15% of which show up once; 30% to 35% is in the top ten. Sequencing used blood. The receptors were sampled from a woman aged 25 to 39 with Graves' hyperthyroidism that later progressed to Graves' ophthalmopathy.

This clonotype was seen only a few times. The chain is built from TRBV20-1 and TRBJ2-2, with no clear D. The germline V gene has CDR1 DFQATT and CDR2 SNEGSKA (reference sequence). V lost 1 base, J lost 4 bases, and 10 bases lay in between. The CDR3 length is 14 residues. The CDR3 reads CSARATTTTGELFF. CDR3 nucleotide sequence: TGCAGTGCTAGAGCTACGACAACCACCGGGGAGCTGTTTTTT.

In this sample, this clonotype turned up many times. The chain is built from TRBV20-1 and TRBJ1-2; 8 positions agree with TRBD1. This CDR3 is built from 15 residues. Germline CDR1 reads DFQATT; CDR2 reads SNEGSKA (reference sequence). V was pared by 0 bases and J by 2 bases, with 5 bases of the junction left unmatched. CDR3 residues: CSARELTGANYGYTF. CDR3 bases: TGCAGTGCTAGAGAGTTGACAGGGGCCAACTATGGCTACACCTTC.

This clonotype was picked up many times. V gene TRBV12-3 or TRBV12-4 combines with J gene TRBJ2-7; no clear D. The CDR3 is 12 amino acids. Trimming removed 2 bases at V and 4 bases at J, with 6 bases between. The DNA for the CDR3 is TGTGCCAGCAGTTTATCGGTATACGAGCAGTACTTC. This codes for CASSLSVYEQYF.

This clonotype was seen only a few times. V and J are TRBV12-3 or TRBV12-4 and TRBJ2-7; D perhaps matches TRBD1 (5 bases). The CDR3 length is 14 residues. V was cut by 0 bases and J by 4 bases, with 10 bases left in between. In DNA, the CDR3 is TGTGCCAGCAGTTTAGCAGGGGCTAAGTACGAGCAGTACTTC. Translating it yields CASSLAGAKYEQYF.

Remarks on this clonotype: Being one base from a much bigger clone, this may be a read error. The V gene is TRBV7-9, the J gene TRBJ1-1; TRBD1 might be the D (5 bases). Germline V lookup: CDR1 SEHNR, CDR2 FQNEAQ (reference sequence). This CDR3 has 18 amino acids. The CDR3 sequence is CASRQNRGGTTPNTKAFF. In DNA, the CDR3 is TGTGCCAGCAGACAAAACCGGGGCGGAACGACGCCGAACACTAAAGCTTTCTTT. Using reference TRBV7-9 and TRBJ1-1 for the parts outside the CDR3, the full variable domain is DTGVSQNPRHKITKRGQNVTFRCDPISEHNRLYWYRQTLGQGPEFLTYFQNEAQLEKSRLLSDRFSAERPKGSFSTLEIQRTEQGDSAMYLCASRQNRGGTTPNTKAFFGQGTRLTVV.

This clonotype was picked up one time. The CDR3 sequence: CASSLGQYRTYEQYF. For the CDR3, the DNA is TGTGCCAGCAGCTTGGGACAGTACAGAACCTACGAGCAGTACTTC. This chain uses TRBV5-5 with TRBJ2-7; the D gene is possibly TRBD1 (5 bases). The V gene lost 0 bases and the J gene lost 2 bases, with 12 bases spanning the gap. The CDR3 has 15 residues. Germline lookup yields CDR1 SGHKS and CDR2 YYEKEE (reference sequence). The whole variable domain, remainder taken from reference TRBV5-5 and TRBJ2-7, is DAGVTQSPTHLIKTRGQQVTLRCSPISGHKSVSWYQQVLGQGPQFIFQYYEKEERGRGNFPDRFSARQFPNYSSELNVNALLLGDSALYLCASSLGQYRTYEQYFGPGTRLTVT.

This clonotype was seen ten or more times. DNA for the CDR3: TGCGCCAGCAGCTTGGTAACAGGGGAAGGCTACACCTTC. Translating gives CASSLVTGEGYTF. The chain couples TRBV5-1 to TRBJ1-2; 7 nucleotides agree with TRBD1. The CDR3 is 13 amino acids. With V trimmed by 0 bases and J by 8 bases, 4 bases remained unmatched. Per germline, CDR1 SGHRS and CDR2 YFSETQ.